The rows below give T cell receptor beta chains drawn from one sample of a study of T cells in Graves' hyperthyroidism and ophthalmopathy. TCRdb reprocessed the multiplex PCR reads with MiXCR, giving one entry per CDR3 protein. Of roughly 560,000 distinct CDR3 sequences listed, around 15% are singletons. Specimen: blood. Receptors originate from a woman aged 40 to 50 with Graves' ophthalmopathy. Both conserved end residues are part of each CDR3. D genes are given only for firm matches. The size field is filled for only some rows; it gives once, few, many or a size class.

TRBD1,TRBV27,many,TRBJ2-7,TGTGCCAGCGCCGACAGGGATTCCTACGAGCAGTACTTC,CASADRDSYEQYF
.,TRBV30,.,TRBJ1-1,TGTGCCTGGAGTGTTTCGGGAGGCACTGAAGCTTTCTTT,CAWSVSGGTEAFF
TRBD2,TRBV19,many,TRBJ2-4,TGTGCCAGTGGCCCACTAGCGGGAGTCGTTCAGTACTTC,CASGPLAGVVQYF
.,TRBV30,few,TRBJ1-1,TGTGCCTGGAGTACGGACAGTTCCACTGAAGCTTTCTTT,CAWSTDSSTEAFF
.,TRBV28,.,TRBJ2-5,TGTGCCAGCAGGCCGATACTAGTACGGGAGACCCAGTACTTC,CASRPILVRETQYF
TRBD2,TRBV30,many,TRBJ2-7,TGTGCCTGGAGAGGGGGACTAGCGGGGCTCTACGAGCAGTACTTC,CAWRGGLAGLYEQYF
.,TRBV5-1,many,TRBJ2-7,TGCGCCAGCAGCTTGGGTTCGGGAGAAACCTACGAGCAGTACTTC,CASSLGSGETYEQYF
.,TRBV12-5,many,TRBJ1-1,TGTGCTAGTGGTTTGGAGCGGACACCAGCTTTCTTT,CASGLERTPAFF
TRBD1,TRBV7-2,once,TRBJ2-7,TGTGCCAGCAGCTCCCTGGGACAGGGGCGCGACGAGCAGTACTTC,CASSSLGQGRDEQYF
.,TRBV2,many,TRBJ1-5,TGTGCCAGCAGTGAAGCGGGACTAAATCAGCCCCAGCATTTT,CASSEAGLNQPQHF
TRBD1,TRBV27,many,TRBJ1-2,TGTGCCAGCAGTCCGACAGGGGGCGGTAACTATGGCTACACCTTC,CASSPTGGGNYGYTF
TRBD2,TRBV11-1,many,TRBJ2-7,TGTGCCAGCAGCTACCAAAGGACTAGCGGATCCTACGAGCAGTACTTC,CASSYQRTSGSYEQYF
TRBD2,TRBV20-1,many,TRBJ2-7,TGCAGTGCTAGAGGACCTAGCGGGAGGCCTACCTACGAGCAGTACTTC,CSARGPSGRPTYEQYF
.,TRBV4-2,.,TRBJ1-2,TGTGCCAGCAGCGTGGGAGACTATGGCTACACCTTC,CASSVGDYGYTF
.,TRBV24-1,many,TRBJ2-7,TGTGCCACCAGCGCCCACGGCGGCTACGAGCAGTACTTC,CATSAHGGYEQYF
TRBD1,TRBV20-1,many,TRBJ1-2,TGCAGTGCCAGACAGGGGGCAGACTATGGCTACACCTTC,CSARQGADYGYTF
TRBD1,TRBV6-2/TRBV6-3,.,TRBJ2-2,TGTGCCAGCAGTTATGCAAAGACAGGGCGTACCGGGGAGCTGTTTTTT,CASSYAKTGRTGELFF
.,TRBV20-1,many,TRBJ2-5,TGCAGTGCTAGAGTGGTGGGAGGCCCGGAGACCCAGTACTTC,CSARVVGGPETQYF
.,TRBV2,few,TRBJ2-3,TGTGCCAGCATCGAGGGGAGGACAGATACGCAGTATTTT,CASIEGRTDTQYF
TRBD1,TRBV7-9,many,TRBJ1-1,TGTGCCAGCAGCTCGACCTGGACAGGGGACACTGAAGCTTTCTTT,CASSSTWTGDTEAFF
TRBD1,TRBV5-1,many,TRBJ2-7,TGCGCCAGCAGCGGGACAGTGATCTACGAGCAGTACTTC,CASSGTVIYEQYF
.,TRBV5-1,many,TRBJ1-2,TGCGCCAGCAGCTTGGAGTATCGGGGAGGCTATGGCTACACCTTC,CASSLEYRGGYGYTF
.,TRBV24-1,many,TRBJ1-2,TGTGCCACCAGTGACCCCTGGGACACATCAACTCGATCAGGCTACACCTTC,CATSDPWDTSTRSGYTF
.,TRBV6-1,many,TRBJ2-7,TGTGCCAGCAGTGACCTACGGACCGTCTACGAGCAGTACTTC,CASSDLRTVYEQYF
TRBD2,TRBV5-1,few,TRBJ2-5,TGCGCCAGCAGCCGAGGGACTAACGGAGAGACCCAGTACTTC,CASSRGTNGETQYF
TRBD2,TRBV6-5,many,TRBJ2-7,TGTGCCAGCAGCAACCTAGCGGGAGCGGACGAGCAGTACTTC,CASSNLAGADEQYF
.,TRBV14,few,TRBJ2-2,TGTGCCAGCAGCCCCGGCGGTAGCTGGTACACCGGGGAGCTGTTTTTT,CASSPGGSWYTGELFF
TRBD1,TRBV7-8,many,TRBJ2-2,TGTGCCAGCAGCTTAGCGCTAGGGACAGTGAACACCGGGGAGCTGTTTTTT,CASSLALGTVNTGELFF
.,TRBV6-2/TRBV6-3,many,TRBJ2-7,TGTGCCAGCAGTTACGAGGGCCGTTACGAGCAGTACTTC,CASSYEGRYEQYF
.,TRBV28,.,TRBJ2-7,TGTGCCAGCAGTTTCGGAGGGGGACAGCACGAGCAGTACTTC,CASSFGGGQHEQYF
.,TRBV11-3,.,TRBJ1-1,TGTGCCAGCAGCTTTTCGGGACCCATGAACACTGAAGCTTTCTTT,CASSFSGPMNTEAFF
.,TRBV7-9,many,TRBJ2-7,TGTGCCAGCAGCTTAATGACCGAGCAGTACTTC,CASSLMTEQYF
TRBD2,TRBV20-1,.,TRBJ2-7,TGCAGTGCCAAGGGACTAGCGGGAGGCTCCTACGAGCAGTACTTC,CSAKGLAGGSYEQYF
.,TRBV28,many,TRBJ1-1,TGTGCCAGCAGTTTACGGTTCACTGAAGCTTTCTTT,CASSLRFTEAFF
.,TRBV6-1,.,TRBJ2-5,TGTGCCAGCACTGACAGACTGCAAGAGACCCAGTACTTC,CASTDRLQETQYF
.,TRBV19,many,TRBJ1-1,TGTGCCAGTCGAGAACAGGGATTAACTGAAGCTTTCTTT,CASREQGLTEAFF
TRBD2,TRBV9,many,TRBJ2-3,TGTGCCAGCAGCGTGTCTAGCGGAAGCACAGATACGCAGTATTTT,CASSVSSGSTDTQYF
TRBD1,TRBV7-9,many,TRBJ1-1,TGTGCCAGCAGCTTACCTCAGGGGGCGCGGAACACTGAAGCTTTCTTT,CASSLPQGARNTEAFF
.,TRBV24-1,many,TRBJ2-7,TGTGCCACCAGCCCTAAATACGAGCAGTACTTC,CATSPKYEQYF
.,TRBV10-3,many,TRBJ2-7,TGTGCCACTCAAGACAAAGGGGCCTACGAGCAGTACTTC,CATQDKGAYEQYF
.,TRBV5-1,many,TRBJ2-3,TGCGCCAGCAGCCAAAGAACTAGTAAGGCAGATACGCAGTATTTT,CASSQRTSKADTQYF
TRBD2,TRBV12-3/TRBV12-4,few,TRBJ2-5,TGTGCCAGCGGGGGGAGGGGCCACCAAGAGACCCAGTACTTC,CASGGRGHQETQYF
TRBD1,TRBV18,.,TRBJ1-1,TGTGCCAGCTCCCGAGGACAGGCCCAGATGAACACTGAAGCTTTCTTT,CASSRGQAQMNTEAFF
.,TRBV6-1,.,TRBJ2-7,TGTGCCAGCCGCGGTGCGGGCTTCAGCGAGCAGTACTTC,CASRGAGFSEQYF
TRBD1,TRBV19,many,TRBJ1-2,TGTGCCAGTAGTAGGACAGGCATTAACTATGGCTACACCTTC,CASSRTGINYGYTF
.,TRBV29-1,many,TRBJ2-2,TGCAGCGTTGAAACAGCCGGGGAGCTGTTTTTT,CSVETAGELFF
.,TRBV28,.,TRBJ2-7,TGTGCCAGCAGTCGCGGGATCGGTTACGAGCAGTACTTC,CASSRGIGYEQYF
TRBD2,TRBV6-1,many,TRBJ2-2,TGTGCCAGCAGTGAAACTAGCGGGCGGGAGCTGTTTTTT,CASSETSGRELFF
.,TRBV20-1,many,TRBJ2-7,TGCAGTGCTAGAGATGTCAAGAAAAGTAACTACGAGCAGTACTTC,CSARDVKKSNYEQYF
.,TRBV7-2,many,TRBJ2-7,TGTGCCAGCAGCTTACAGGGAAATACCTACGAGCAGTACTTC,CASSLQGNTYEQYF
TRBD2,TRBV6-2/TRBV6-3,many,TRBJ2-3,TGTGCCAGCAGTCAGGTACTAGCGGGAGAGTCGGGCACAGATACGCAGTATTTT,CASSQVLAGESGTDTQYF